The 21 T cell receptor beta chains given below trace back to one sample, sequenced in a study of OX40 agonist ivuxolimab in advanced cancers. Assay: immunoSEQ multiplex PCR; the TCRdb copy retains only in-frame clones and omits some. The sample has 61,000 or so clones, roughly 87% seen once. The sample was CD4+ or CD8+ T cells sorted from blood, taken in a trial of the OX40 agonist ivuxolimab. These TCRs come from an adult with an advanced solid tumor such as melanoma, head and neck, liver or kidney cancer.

Here the CDR3 reads CASSPRMIGGSTDTQYF. CDR3 nucleotides: TGTGCCAGCTCACCACGGATGATAGGGGGTAGCACAGATACGCAGTATTTT. The gene calls are TRBV18 and TRBJ2-3, with D possibly TRBD1 on 6 matching bases. The CDR3 is 17 amino acids. V gave up 1 base and J gave up 0 bases, with 14 bases separating them. The germline CDR1 and CDR2 sequences are KGHSH and LQKENI.

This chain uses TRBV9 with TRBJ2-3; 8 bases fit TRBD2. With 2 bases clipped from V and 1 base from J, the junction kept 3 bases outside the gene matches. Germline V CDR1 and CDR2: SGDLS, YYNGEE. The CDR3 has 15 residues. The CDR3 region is CASSVSGDRTDTQYF. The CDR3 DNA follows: TGTGCCAGCAGCGTTAGCGGGGACCGCACAGATACGCAGTATTTT. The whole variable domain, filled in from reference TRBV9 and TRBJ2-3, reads DSGVTQTPKHLITATGQRVTLRCSPRSGDLSVYWYQQSLDQGLQFLIQYYNGEERAKGNILERFSAQQFPDLHSELNLSSLELGDSALYFCASSVSGDRTDTQYFGPGTRLTVL.

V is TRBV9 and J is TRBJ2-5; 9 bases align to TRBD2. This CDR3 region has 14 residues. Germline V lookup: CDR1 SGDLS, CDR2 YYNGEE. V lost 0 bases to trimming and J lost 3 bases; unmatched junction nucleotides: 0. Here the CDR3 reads CASSVGLAEETQYF. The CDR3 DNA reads TGTGCCAGCAGCGTAGGACTAGCGGAAGAGACCCAGTACTTC.

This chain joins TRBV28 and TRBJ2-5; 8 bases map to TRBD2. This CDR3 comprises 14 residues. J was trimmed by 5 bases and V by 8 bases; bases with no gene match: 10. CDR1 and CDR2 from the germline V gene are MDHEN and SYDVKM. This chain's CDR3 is CASWIGGAGETQYF. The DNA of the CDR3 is TGTGCCAGCTGGATCGGGGGGGCCGGGGAGACCCAGTACTTC.

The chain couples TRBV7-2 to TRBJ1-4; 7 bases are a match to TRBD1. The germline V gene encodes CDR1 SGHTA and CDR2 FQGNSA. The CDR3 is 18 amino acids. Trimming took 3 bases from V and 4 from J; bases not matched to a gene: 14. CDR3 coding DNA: TGTGCCAGCAGCTTGACTGGACAGGAAAGGCGGCGTAATGAAAAACTGTTTTTT. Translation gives CASSLTGQERRRNEKLFF.

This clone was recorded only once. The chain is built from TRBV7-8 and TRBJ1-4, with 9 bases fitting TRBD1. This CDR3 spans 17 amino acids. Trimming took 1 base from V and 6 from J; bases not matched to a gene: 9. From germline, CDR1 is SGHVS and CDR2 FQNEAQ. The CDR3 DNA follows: TGTGCCAGCAGCTTAGGGTGGGAGACAGGGGGATATGAAAAACTGTTTTTT. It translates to CASSLGWETGGYEKLFF.

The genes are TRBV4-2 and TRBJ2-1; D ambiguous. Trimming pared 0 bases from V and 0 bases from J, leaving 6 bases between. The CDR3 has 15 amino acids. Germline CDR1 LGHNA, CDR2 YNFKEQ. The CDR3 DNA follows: TGTGCCAGCAGCCAAGAGGGGTTCTCCTACAATGAGCAGTTCTTC. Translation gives CASSQEGFSYNEQFF.

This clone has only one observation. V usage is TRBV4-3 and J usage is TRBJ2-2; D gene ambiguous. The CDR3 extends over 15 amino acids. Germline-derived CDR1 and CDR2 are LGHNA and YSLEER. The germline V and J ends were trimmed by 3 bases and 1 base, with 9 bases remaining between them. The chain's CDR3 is CASSQYYVNTGELFF. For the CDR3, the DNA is TGCGCCAGCAGCCAGTACTACGTGAACACCGGGGAGCTGTTTTTT.

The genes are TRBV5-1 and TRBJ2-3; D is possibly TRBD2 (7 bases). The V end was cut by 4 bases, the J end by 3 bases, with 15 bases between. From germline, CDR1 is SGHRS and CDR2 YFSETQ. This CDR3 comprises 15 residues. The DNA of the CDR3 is TGCGCCAGCAGCCTCGTAGGGGGGGAAACAGATACGCAGTATTTT. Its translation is CASSLVGGETDTQYF.

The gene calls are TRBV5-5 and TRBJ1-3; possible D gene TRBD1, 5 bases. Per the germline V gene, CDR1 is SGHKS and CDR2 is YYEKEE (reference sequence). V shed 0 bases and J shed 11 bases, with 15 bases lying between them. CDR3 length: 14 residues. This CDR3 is CASSLELGRASIYF. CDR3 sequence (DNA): TGTGCCAGCAGCTTGGAGCTGGGCAGGGCCTCCATATATTTT.

For the CDR3, the DNA is TGCGCCAGCAGCTTGGGTTCCGGGACCTATGGCTACACCTTC. Protein: CASSLGSGTYGYTF. The V call is TRBV5-1, the J call TRBJ1-2; TRBD1 might be the D (5 bases). V was pared by 0 bases and J by 4 bases, with 10 bases between. The CDR3 has 14 amino acids. The germline V gene has CDR1 SGHRS and CDR2 YFSETQ.

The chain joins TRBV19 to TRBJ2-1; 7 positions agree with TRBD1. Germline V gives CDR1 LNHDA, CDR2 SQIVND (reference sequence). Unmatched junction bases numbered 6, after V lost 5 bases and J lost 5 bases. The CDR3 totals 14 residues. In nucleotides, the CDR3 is TGTGCCAGTAGTTCGACAGGGACGGACAATGAGCAGTTCTTC. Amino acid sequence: CASSSTGTDNEQFF.

CDR3 coding DNA: TGTGCCAGCAGCTTATTGGGCAGGCCGCGTTCTAATGAAAAACTGTTTTTT. Translated: CASSLLGRPRSNEKLFF. The chain carries TRBV7-2 and TRBJ1-4; unclear D gene. The CDR3 covers 17 residues. Per the germline V gene, CDR1 is SGHTA and CDR2 is FQGNSA. The ends were cut back, 2 bases at V and 3 bases at J, with 16 bases in the middle.

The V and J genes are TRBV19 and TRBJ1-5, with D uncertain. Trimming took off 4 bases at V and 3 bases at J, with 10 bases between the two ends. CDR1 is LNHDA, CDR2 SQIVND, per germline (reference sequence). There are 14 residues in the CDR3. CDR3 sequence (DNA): TGTGCCAGTAGTACAATGGGATCCAATCAGCCCCAGCATTTT. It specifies CASSTMGSNQPQHF.

The chain's CDR3 is CASTAGANLGPLHF. CDR3 coding DNA: TGTGCCAGCACGGCAGGGGCCAATCTAGGACCCCTCCACTTT. The chain has TRBV28 and TRBJ1-6, with D tentatively TRBD1 (6 bases). In germline, CDR1 is MDHEN, CDR2 SYDVKM. V lost 7 bases and J 12 bases, leaving 19 bases between the germline ends. CDR3 length: 14 amino acids.

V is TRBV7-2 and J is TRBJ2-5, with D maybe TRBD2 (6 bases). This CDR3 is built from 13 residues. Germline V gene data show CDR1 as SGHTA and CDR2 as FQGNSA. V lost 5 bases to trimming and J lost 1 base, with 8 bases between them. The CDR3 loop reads CASSAGLQETQYF. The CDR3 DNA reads TGTGCCAGCAGCGCGGGACTCCAAGAGACCCAGTACTTC. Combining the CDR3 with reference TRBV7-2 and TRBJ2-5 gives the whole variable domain GAGVSQSPSNKVTEKGKDVELRCDPISGHTALYWYRQSLGQGLEFLIYFQGNSAPDKSGLPSDRFSAERTGGSVSTLTIQRTQQEDSAVYLCASSAGLQETQYFGPGTRLLVL.

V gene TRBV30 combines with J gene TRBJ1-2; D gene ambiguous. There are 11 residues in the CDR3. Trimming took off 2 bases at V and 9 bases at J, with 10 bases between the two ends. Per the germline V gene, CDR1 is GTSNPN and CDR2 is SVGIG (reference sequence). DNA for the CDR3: TGTGCCTGGAGTAAGAGGGTGAGCTACACCTTC. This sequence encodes CAWSKRVSYTF.

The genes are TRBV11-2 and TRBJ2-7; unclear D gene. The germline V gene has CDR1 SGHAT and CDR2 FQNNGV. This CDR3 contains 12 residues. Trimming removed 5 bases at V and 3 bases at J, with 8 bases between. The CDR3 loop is CASSQNSYEQYF. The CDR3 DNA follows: TGTGCCAGCAGCCAAAATAGCTACGAGCAGTACTTC.

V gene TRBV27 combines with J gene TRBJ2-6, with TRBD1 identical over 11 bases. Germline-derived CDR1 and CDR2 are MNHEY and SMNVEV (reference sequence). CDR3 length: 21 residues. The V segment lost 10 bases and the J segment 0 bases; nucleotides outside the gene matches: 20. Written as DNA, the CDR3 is TGTGCCACAAGCCTTTCGGGGACAGGGGGAGGGATGGGCTCTGGGGCCAACGTCCTGACTTTC. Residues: CATSLSGTGGGMGSGANVLTF. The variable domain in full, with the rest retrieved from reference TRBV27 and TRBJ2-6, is EAQVTQNPRYLITVTGKKLTVTCSQNMNHEYMSWYRQDPGLGLRQIYYSMNVEVTDKGDVPEGYKVSRKEKRNFPLILESPSPNQTSLYFCATSLSGTGGGMGSGANVLTFGAGSRLTVL.

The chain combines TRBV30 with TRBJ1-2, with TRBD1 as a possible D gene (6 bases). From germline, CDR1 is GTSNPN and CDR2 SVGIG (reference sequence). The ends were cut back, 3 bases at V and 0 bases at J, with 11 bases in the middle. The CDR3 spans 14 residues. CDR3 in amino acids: CAWSPTGSNYGYTF. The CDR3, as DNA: TGTGCCTGGAGCCCCACAGGGTCTAACTATGGCTACACCTTC.

The CDR3 bases are TGTGCCAGCAGCGTAGTGGGGGACAGGGGTGGCATTCAGTACTTC. Amino acids: CASSVVGDRGGIQYF. The J gene is TRBJ2-4, the V gene TRBV9; 10 nucleotides agree with TRBD1. This CDR3 is 15 amino acids long. Germline CDR1 and CDR2: SGDLS and YYNGEE. Trimming at V came to 0 bases and at J to 9 bases, leaving 6 bases not matched to a gene.